Below, one T cell receptor (beta chain) is given with its context. The cohort comprised adults aged about 18 to 100 years residing in approximately 25 US areas. V gave up 4 bases and J gave up 3 bases, with 16 bases separating them. Germline-derived CDR1 and CDR2 are LGHDT and YNNKEL (reference sequence). The CDR3 is 16 amino acids. Assay used: immunoSEQ multiplex PCR; TCRdb lists only in-frame clones, some missing. The data show 150,000 to 200,000 clones, with roughly three quarters seen just once and around 16% held by the top ten. The data derive from a study of blood T cell repertoires in COVID-19. As for the study in general: Acute and convalescent COVID-19 specimens originated in the United States, Italy and Spain. T cells, B-cell-depleted T cells, or PBMCs supplied cDNA or gDNA.

This chain links TRBV3-1 (or the pseudogene TRBV3-2) with TRBJ2-1, with a possible D match to TRBD2 (6 bases). Sequenced material: PBMCs or T cells enriched from blood (not recorded which). The TCR comes from a woman aged 50 to 60 with acute COVID-19. In DNA form, the CDR3 reads TGTGCCAGCAGCCTTAGCGGTGGGGGATTCTACAATGAGCAGTTCTTC. Translating it yields CASSLSGGGFYNEQFF.